This T cell receptor (beta chain) was sequenced for a study of blood T cells in healthy people across ages. The study, taken as a whole, reports: More naive CD4+ cells and higher diversity marked long-lived donors relative to aged donors.

This clonotype turned up a few times. Its antigen remains unidentified. The CDR3 contains 15 residues. With 6 bases clipped from V and 5 bases from J, the junction kept 4 bases outside the gene matches. CDR1 and CDR2 (germline): ENHRY, SYGVKD. The use of a sample-barcoded 5' primer and a J-beta primer mix characterized a second PCR of roughly 6 to 11 cycles. Tagging of each cDNA molecule was performed by a template-switch adaptor with 12 random nucleotides. TCRdb reanalysed the 5' RACE reads using MiXCR and keeps one entry per CDR3 protein. The sample lists 1.5 million to 2 million distinct CDR3 sequences; 30% to 40% were seen once.

The specimen sequenced was blood. The gene calls are TRBV10-3 and TRBJ2-3; the match to TRBD2 covers 14 bases. This sequence was found in a woman aged 25 to 39 in good health. CDR3 residues: CAIRGTSGSVDTQYF. CDR3 nucleotide sequence: TGTGCCATCAGAGGGACTAGCGGGAGTGTAGATACGCAGTATTTT.